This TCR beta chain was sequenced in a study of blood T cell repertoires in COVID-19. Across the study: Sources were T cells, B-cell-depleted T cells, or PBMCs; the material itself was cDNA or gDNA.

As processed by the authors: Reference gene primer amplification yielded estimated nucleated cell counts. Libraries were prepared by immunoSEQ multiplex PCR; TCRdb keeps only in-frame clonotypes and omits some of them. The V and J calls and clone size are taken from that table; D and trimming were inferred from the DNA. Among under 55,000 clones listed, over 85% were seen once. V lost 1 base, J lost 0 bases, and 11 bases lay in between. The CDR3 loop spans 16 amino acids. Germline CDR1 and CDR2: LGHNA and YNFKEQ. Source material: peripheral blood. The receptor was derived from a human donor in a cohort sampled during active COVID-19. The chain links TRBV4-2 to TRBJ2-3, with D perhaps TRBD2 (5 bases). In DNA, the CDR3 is TGTGCCAGCAGCCAAGCAGGACTGACTAGCACAGATACGCAGTATTTT. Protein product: CASSQAGLTSTDTQYF.